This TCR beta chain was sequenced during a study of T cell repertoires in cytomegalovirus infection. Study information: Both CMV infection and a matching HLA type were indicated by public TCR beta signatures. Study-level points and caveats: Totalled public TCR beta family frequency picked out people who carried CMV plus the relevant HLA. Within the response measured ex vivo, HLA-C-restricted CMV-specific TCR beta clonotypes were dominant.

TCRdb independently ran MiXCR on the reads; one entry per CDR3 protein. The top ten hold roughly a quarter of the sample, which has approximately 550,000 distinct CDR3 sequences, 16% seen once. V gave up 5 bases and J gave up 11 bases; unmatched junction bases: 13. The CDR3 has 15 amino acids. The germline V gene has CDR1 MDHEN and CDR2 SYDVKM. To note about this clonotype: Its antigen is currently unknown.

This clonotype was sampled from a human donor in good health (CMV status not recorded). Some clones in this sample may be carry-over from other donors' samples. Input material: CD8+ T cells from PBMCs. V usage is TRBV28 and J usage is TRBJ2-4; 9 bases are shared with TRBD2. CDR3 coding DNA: TGTGCCAGCAGTCCTCCCTCGACTAGCGGAGGGGTTCAGTACTTC. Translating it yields CASSPPSTSGGVQYF. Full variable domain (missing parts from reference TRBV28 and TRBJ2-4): DVKVTQSSRYLVKRTGEKVFLECVQDMDHENMFWYRQDPGLGLRLIYFSYDVKMKEKGDIPEGYSVSREKKERFSLILESASTNQTSMYLCASSPPSTSGGVQYFGAGTRLSVL.